This T cell receptor beta chain was identified in a study of early T cells in non-severe SARS-CoV-2 infection. Molecules of cDNA were individually given unique molecular identifiers that were attached to them. MiXCR was run by TCRdb on the 5' RACE reads, yielding one entry per CDR3 protein. The sample consists of 68,000 or so distinct CDR3 sequences, approximately 10% of them appearing once. The CDR3 contains 18 residues. Germline CDR1 and CDR2: MNHNY and SVGAGI (reference sequence). V was pared by 6 bases and J by 4 bases, with 28 bases between. General study findings and limits: Anti-spike CD8 specificities were favored by VDJdb matching, whose results missed private and CD4 specificities.

With respect to this clonotype: The antigen is unknown.

The clonotype was recovered from an adult who was a healthcare worker with PCR-confirmed SARS-CoV-2 infection or an uninfected control (not recorded which). Sequencing was carried out using whole blood. The chain joins TRBV6-6 to TRBJ2-7; D tentatively fits TRBD1 or TRBD2 (5 bases each). CDR3 DNA: TGTGCCAGCAGCTATACGGTCCGTTCCGGGGCATCCCTATACGAGCAGTACTTC. Amino acid sequence: CASSYTVRSGASLYEQYF.